Included here is one TCR beta chain sequence, with context. Its antigen is undetermined. These data are taken from a study of T cell repertoires in cytomegalovirus infection. Study-wide context: Matching HLA type and CMV infection were both indicated by public TCR beta signatures.

Study-wide results and caveats: Individuals carrying CMV plus the relevant HLA were identified by cumulative frequency of public TCR beta families. There were HLA-C-restricted CMV-specific TCR beta clonotypes dominating the ex vivo response.

Trimming removed 5 bases from V and 4 bases from J; junction bases left unmatched: 12. The CDR3 has 16 amino acids. Germline CDR1 is LNHDA and CDR2 is SQIVND (reference sequence). TCRdb recomputed calls from the reads with MiXCR, one row per CDR3 protein. The sample carries fewer than 250,000 distinct CDR3 sequences, around an eighth recorded once. This clonotype was obtained from a human donor in good health (CMV status not recorded). Some clones in this sample may be carry-over from other donors' samples. The specimen was PBMCs. The chain joins TRBV19 to TRBJ1-2; TRBD1 agrees at 8 bases. The DNA of the CDR3 is TGTGCCAGTAGTGCCCCGGACAGGGCGCTCGCCTATGGCTACACCTTC. This translates into CASSAPDRALAYGYTF.